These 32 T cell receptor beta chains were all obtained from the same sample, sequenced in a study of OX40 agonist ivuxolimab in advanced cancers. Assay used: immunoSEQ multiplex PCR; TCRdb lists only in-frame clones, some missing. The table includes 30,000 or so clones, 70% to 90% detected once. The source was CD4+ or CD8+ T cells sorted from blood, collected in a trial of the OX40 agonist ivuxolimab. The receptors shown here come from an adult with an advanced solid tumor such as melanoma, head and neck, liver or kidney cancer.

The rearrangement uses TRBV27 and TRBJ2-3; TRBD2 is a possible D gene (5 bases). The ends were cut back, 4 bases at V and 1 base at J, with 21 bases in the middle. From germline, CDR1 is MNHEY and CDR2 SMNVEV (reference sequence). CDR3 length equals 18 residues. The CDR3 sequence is CASSYLTGTLRRTDTQYF. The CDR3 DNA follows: TGTGCCAGCAGTTACCTAACGGGAACCTTACGGCGCACAGATACGCAGTATTTT.

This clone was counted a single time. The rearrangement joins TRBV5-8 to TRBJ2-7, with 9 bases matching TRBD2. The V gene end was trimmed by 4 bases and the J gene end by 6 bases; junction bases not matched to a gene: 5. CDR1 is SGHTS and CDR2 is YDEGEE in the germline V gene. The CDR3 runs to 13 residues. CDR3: CASSPLAGSEQYF. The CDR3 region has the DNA TGTGCCAGCAGCCCGCTAGCGGGAAGCGAGCAGTACTTC.

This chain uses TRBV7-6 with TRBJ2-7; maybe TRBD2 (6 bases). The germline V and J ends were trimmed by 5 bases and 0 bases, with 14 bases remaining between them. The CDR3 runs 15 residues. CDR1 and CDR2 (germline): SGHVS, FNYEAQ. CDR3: CASSQGRDSSYEQYF. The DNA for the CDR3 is TGTGCCAGCAGCCAAGGTCGGGACTCCTCCTACGAGCAGTACTTC.

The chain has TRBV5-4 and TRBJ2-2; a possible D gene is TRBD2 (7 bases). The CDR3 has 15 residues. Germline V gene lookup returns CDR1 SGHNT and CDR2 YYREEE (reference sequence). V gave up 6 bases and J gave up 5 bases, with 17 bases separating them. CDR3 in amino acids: CASTRGALGTGELFF. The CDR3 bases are TGTGCCAGCACCCGGGGGGCTCTCGGGACCGGGGAGCTGTTTTTT. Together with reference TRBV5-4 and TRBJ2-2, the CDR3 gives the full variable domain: ETGVTQSPTHLIKTRGQQVTLRCSSQSGHNTVSWYQQALGQGPQFIFQYYREEENGRGNFPPRFSGLQFPNYSSELNVNALELDDSALYLCASTRGALGTGELFFGEGSRLTVL.

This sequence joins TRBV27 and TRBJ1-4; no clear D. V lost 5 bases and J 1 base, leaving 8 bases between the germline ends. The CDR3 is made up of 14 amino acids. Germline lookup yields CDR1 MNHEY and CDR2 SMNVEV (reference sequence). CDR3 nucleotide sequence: TGTGCCAGCAGTCCCCGGGTAACTAATGAAAAACTGTTTTTT. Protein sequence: CASSPRVTNEKLFF.

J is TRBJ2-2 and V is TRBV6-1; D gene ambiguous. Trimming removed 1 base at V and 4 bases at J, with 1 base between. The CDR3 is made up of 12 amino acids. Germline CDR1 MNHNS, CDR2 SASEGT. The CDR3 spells CASSEGTGELFF. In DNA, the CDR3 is TGTGCCAGCAGTGAAGGCACCGGGGAGCTGTTTTTT.

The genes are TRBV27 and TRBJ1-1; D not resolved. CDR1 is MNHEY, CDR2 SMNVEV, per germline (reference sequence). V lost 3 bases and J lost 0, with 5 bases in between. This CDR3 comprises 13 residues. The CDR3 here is CASSLQLNTEAFF. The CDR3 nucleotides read TGTGCCAGCAGTTTGCAGTTGAACACTGAAGCTTTCTTT.

The CDR3: CASATRANEQFF. CDR3 DNA sequence: TGTGCCAGCGCGACTAGAGCCAATGAGCAGTTCTTC. This chain connects TRBV6-1 to TRBJ2-1, with D perhaps TRBD2 (6 bases). With 8 bases removed from V and 6 bases from J, the gap between germline ends came to 11 bases. The germline gives CDR1 MNHNS, CDR2 SASEGT. The CDR3 runs 12 residues.

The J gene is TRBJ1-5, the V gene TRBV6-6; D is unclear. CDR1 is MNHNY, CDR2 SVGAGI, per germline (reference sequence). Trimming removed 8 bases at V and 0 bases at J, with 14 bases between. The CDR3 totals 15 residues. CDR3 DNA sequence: TGTGCCAGCGGGGTTCTGGCGGATAGCAATCAGCCCCAGCATTTT. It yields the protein CASGVLADSNQPQHF.

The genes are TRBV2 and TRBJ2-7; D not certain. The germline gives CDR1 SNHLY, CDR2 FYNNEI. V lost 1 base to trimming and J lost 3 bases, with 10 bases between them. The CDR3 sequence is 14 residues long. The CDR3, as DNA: TGTGCCAGCAGTGAAGGGATAAAAGACTACGAGCAGTACTTC. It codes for CASSEGIKDYEQYF.

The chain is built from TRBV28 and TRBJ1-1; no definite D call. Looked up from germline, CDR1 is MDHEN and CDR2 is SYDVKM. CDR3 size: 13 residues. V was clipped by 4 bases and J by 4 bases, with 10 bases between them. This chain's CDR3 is CASSYGWGTEAFF. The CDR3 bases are TGTGCCAGCAGTTACGGCTGGGGCACTGAAGCTTTCTTT.

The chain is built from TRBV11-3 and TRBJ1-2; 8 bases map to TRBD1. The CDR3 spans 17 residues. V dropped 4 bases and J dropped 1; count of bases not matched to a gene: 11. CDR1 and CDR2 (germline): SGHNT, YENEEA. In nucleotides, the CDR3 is TGTGCCAGCAGCTCGGGGGGGACAGGCCCTTTTAACTATGGCTACACCTTC. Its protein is CASSSGGTGPFNYGYTF.

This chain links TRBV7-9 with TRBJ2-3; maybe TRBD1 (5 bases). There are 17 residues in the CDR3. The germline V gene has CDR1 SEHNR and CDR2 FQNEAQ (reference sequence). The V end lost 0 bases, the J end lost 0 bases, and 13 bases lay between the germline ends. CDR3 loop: CASSLAAGHISTDTQYF. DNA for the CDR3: TGTGCCAGCAGCTTAGCGGCCGGACACATTAGCACAGATACGCAGTATTTT. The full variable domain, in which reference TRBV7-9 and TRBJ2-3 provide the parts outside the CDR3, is DTGVSQNPRHKITKRGQNVTFRCDPISEHNRLYWYRQTLGQGPEFLTYFQNEAQLEKSRLLSDRFSAERPKGSFSTLEIQRTEQGDSAMYLCASSLAAGHISTDTQYFGPGTRLTVL.

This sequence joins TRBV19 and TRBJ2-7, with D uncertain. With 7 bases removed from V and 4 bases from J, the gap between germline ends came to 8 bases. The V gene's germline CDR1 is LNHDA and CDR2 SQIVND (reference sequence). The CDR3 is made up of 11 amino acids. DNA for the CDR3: TGTGCCAGTACCTACGGTTACGAGCAGTACTTC. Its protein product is CASTYGYEQYF.

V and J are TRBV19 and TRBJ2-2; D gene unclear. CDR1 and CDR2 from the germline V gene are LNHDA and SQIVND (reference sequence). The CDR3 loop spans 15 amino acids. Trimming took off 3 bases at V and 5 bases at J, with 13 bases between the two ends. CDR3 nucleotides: TGTGCCAGTAGTATCAAGACCCACCTGACCGGGGAGCTGTTTTTT. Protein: CASSIKTHLTGELFF.

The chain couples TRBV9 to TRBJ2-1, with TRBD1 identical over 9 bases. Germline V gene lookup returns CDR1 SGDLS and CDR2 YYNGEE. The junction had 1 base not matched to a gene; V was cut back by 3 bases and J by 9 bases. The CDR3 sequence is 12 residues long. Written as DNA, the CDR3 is TGTGCCAGCAGCGCGGACAGGGGTGAGCAGTTCTTC. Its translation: CASSADRGEQFF.

The CDR3 sequence is CASSPGTSGTHEQYF. CDR3 DNA sequence: TGTGCCAGCTCACCTGGGACTAGCGGGACCCACGAGCAGTACTTC. The rearrangement joins TRBV18 to TRBJ2-5, with 13 bases identical to TRBD2. TRBJ2-7 matches the DNA end more closely, so the J call is doubtful. Per germline, CDR1 KGHSH and CDR2 LQKENI. The CDR3 totals 15 residues.

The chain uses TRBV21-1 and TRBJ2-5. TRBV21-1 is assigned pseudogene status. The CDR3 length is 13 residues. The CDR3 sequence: CASSGLRRKTQYF. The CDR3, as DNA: TGTGCCAGCAGCGGCCTCCGTCGGAAGACCCAGTACTTC.

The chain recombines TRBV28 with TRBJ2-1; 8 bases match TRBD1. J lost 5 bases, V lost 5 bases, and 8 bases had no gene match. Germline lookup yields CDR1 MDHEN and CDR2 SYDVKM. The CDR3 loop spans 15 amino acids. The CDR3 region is CASSTRDRSNNEQFF. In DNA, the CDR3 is TGTGCCAGCAGTACCCGGGACAGGTCGAACAATGAGCAGTTCTTC.

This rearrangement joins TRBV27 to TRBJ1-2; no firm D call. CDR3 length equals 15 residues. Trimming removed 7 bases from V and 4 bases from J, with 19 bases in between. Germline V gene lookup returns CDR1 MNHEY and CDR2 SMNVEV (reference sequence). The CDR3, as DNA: TGTGCCAGCACCCAATCCCCCTCCCAGGCCTATGGCTACACCTTC. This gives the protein CASTQSPSQAYGYTF.

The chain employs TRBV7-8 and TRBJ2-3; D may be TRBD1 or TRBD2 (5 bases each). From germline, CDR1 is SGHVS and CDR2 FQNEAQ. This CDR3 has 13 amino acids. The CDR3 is CTTCGGDTDTQYF. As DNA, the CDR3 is TGTACTACCTGTGGGGGAGACACAGATACGCAGTATTTT.

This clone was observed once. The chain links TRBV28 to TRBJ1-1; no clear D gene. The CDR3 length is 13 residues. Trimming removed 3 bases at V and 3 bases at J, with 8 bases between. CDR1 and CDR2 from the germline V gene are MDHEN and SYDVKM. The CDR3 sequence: CASSFYIDTEAFF. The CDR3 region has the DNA TGTGCCAGCAGTTTCTACATAGACACTGAAGCTTTCTTT.

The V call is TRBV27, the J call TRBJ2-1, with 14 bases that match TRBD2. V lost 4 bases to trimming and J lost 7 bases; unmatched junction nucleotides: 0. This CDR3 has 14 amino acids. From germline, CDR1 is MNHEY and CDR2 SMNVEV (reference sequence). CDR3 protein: CASSWTSGRNEQFF. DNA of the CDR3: TGTGCCAGCAGTTGGACTAGCGGGAGGAATGAGCAGTTCTTC.

CDR3 nucleotide sequence: TGTGCCAGCAGTTACGGGTTTGGTCAGCCCCAGCATTTT. Amino acids: CASSYGFGQPQHF. The chain has TRBV27 and TRBJ1-5; D is uncertain. The V gene lost 4 bases and the J gene lost 6 bases, with 10 bases spanning the gap. CDR1 and CDR2 (germline): MNHEY, SMNVEV (reference sequence). CDR3 length equals 13 residues.

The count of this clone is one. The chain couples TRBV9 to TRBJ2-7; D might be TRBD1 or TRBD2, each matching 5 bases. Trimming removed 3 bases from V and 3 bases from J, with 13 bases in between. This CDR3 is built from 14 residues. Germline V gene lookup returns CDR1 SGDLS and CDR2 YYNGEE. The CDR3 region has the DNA TGTGCCAGCAGCGGGGGCGGAGGCCTCTACGAGCAGTACTTC. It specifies CASSGGGGLYEQYF.

For the CDR3, the DNA is TGTGCCAGTAGTATCCCAAAACGAGCGGGAGCGGAGACCCAGTACTTC. Encoded protein: CASSIPKRAGAETQYF. The chain links TRBV19 to TRBJ2-5, with 8 bases that match TRBD2. This CDR3 has 16 residues. V gave up 3 bases and J gave up 5 bases; unmatched junction bases: 11. The germline gives CDR1 LNHDA, CDR2 SQIVND (reference sequence).

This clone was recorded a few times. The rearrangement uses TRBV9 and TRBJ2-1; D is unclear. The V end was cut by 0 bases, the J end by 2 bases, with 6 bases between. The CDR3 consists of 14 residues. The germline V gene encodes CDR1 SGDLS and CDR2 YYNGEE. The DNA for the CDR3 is TGTGCCAGCAGCGTAGACACGGCCTACAATGAGCAGTTCTTC. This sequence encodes CASSVDTAYNEQFF.

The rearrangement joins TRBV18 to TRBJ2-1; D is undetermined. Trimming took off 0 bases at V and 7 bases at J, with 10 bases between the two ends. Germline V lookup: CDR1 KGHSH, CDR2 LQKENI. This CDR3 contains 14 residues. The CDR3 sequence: CASSPPAMTNEQFF. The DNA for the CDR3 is TGTGCCAGCTCACCACCAGCAATGACGAATGAGCAGTTCTTC.

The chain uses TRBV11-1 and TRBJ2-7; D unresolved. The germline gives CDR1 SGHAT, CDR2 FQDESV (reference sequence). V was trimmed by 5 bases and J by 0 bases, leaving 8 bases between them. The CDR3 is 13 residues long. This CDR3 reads CASSPQRSYEQYF. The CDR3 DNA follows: TGTGCCAGCAGCCCCCAACGCTCCTACGAGCAGTACTTC. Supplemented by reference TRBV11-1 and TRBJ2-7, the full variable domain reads EAEVAQSPRYKITEKSQAVAFWCDPISGHATLYWYRQILGQGPELLVQFQDESVVDDSQLPKDRFSAERLKGVDSTLKIQPAELGDSAMYLCASSPQRSYEQYFGPGTRLTVT.

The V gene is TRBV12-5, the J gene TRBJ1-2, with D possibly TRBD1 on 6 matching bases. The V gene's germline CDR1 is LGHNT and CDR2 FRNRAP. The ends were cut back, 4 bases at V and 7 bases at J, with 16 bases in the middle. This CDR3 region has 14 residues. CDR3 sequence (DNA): TGTGCTAGTGGTTCTCCGGTCACAGGGAGTGGCTACACCTTC. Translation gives CASGSPVTGSGYTF.

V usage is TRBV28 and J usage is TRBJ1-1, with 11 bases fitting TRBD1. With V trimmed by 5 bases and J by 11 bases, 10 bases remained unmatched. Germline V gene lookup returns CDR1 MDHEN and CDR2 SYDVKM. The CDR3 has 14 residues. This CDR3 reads CASSAGTGGVWAFF. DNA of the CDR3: TGTGCCAGCAGTGCCGGGACAGGGGGGGTTTGGGCTTTCTTT.

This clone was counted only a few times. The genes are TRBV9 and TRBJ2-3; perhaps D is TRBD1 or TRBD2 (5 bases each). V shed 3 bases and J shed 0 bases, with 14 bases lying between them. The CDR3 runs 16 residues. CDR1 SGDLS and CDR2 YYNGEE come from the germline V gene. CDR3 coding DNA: TGTGCCAGCAGCGCTCCGGGACGGACTAGCACAGATACGCAGTATTTT. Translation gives CASSAPGRTSTDTQYF.